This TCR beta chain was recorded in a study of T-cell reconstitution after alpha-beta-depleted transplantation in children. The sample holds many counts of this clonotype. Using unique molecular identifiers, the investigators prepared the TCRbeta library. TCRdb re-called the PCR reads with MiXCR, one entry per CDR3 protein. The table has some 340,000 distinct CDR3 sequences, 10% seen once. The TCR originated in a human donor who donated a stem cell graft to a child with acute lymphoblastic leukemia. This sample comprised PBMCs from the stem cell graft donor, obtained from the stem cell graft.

CDR3 residues: CASSARQGSNEQFF. The CDR3 bases are TGCGCCAGCAGCGCACGACAGGGGAGCAATGAGCAGTTCTTC. The gene calls are TRBV5-1 and TRBJ2-1; TRBD1 matches 8 bases. CDR1 is SGHRS, CDR2 YFSETQ, per germline. J gave up 6 bases and V 4 bases, and 6 bases lay outside the gene matches. The CDR3 contains 14 residues.